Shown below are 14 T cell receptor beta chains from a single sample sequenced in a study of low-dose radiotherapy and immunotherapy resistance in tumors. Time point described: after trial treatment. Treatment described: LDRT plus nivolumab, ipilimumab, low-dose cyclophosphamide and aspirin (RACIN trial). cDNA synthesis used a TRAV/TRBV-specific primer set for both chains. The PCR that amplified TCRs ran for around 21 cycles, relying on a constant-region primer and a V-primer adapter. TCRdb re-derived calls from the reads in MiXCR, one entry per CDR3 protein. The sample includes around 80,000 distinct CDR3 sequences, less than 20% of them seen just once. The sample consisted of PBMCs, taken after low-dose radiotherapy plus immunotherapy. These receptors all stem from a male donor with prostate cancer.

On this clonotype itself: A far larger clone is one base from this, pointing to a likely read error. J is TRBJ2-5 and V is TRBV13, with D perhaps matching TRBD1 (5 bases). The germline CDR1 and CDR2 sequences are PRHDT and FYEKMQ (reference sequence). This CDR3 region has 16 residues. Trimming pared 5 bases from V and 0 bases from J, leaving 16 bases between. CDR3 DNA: TGTGCCAGCAGCCTCTCAGGGCCTCCTCACCAAGAGACCCAGTACTTC. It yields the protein CASSLSGPPHQETQYF.

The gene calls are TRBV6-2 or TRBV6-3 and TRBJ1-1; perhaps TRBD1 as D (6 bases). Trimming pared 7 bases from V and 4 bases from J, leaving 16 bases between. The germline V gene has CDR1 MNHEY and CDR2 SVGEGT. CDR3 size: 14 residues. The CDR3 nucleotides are TGTGCCAGCATATTACAGGGTGGGGGCACTGAAGCTTTCTTT. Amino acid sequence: CASILQGGGTEAFF.

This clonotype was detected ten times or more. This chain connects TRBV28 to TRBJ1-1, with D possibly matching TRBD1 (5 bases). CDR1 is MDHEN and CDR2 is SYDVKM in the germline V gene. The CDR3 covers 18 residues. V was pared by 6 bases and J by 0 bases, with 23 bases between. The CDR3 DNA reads TGTGCCAGCAGGAGAAGGATAGGGGATATCTTCATGAACACTGAAGCTTTCTTT. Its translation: CASRRRIGDIFMNTEAFF.

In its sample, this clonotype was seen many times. The CDR3 reads CASSLEVGGPFEQYF. The DNA for the CDR3 is TGTGCCAGCAGCTTAGAGGTGGGAGGGCCTTTCGAGCAGTACTTC. The J gene is TRBJ2-7, the V gene TRBV7-2, with 7 bases matching TRBD2. The CDR3 is 15 amino acids. The J segment lost 6 bases and the V segment lost 1 base, leaving 9 bases of the junction unmatched. Germline loops: CDR1 SGHTA, CDR2 FQGNSA.

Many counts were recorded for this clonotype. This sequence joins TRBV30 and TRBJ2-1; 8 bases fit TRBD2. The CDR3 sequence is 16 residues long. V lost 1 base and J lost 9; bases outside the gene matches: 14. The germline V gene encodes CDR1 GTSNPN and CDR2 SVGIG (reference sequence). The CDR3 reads CAWSARRMSGSIEQFF. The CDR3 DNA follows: TGTGCCTGGAGTGCCCGGCGGATGAGCGGGAGTATTGAGCAGTTCTTC.

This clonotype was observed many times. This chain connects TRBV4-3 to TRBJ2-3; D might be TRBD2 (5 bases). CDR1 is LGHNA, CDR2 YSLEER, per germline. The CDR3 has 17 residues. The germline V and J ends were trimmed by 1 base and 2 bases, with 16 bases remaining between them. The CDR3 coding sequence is TGCGCCAGCAGCCAAGCCGGTCCAGCGGCCGACACAGATACGCAGTATTTT. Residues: CASSQAGPAADTDTQYF.

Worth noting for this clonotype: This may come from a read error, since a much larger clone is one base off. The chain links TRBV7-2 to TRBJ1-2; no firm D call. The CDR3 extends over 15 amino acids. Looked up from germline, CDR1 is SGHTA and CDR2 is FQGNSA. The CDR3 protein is CASSLSSGSGYVYTF. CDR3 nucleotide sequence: TGTGCCAGCAGCTTATCAAGCGGTTCGGGCTATGTCTACACCTTC.

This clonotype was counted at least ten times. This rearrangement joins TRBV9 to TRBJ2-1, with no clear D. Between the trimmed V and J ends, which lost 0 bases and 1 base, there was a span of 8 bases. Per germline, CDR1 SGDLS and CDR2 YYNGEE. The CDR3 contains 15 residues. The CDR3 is CASSVERWSYNEQFF. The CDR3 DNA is TGTGCCAGCAGCGTAGAGAGGTGGTCCTACAATGAGCAGTTCTTC.

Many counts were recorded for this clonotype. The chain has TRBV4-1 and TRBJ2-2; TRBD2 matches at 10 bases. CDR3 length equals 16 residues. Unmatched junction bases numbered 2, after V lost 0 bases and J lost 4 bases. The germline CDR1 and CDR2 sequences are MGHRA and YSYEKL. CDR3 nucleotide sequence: TGCGCCAGCAGCCAAGACAGCGGGAGGGCCACCGGGGAGCTGTTTTTT. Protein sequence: CASSQDSGRATGELFF.

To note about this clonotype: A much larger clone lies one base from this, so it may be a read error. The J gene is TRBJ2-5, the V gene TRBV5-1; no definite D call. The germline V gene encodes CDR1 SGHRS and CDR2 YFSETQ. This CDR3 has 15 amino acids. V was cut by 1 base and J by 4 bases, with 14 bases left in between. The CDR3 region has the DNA TGCGCCAGCAGCTTGTTCTCCGGAGACCGAGAGACCCAGTACTTC. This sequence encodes CASSLFSGDRETQYF.

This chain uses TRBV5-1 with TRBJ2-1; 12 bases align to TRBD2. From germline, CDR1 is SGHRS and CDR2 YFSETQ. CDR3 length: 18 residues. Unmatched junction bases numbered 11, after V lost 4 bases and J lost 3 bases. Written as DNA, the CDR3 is TGCGCCAGCAGCCCGACGCTTCCGGGACTAGCGGGCTACAATGAGCAGTTCTTC. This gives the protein CASSPTLPGLAGYNEQFF.

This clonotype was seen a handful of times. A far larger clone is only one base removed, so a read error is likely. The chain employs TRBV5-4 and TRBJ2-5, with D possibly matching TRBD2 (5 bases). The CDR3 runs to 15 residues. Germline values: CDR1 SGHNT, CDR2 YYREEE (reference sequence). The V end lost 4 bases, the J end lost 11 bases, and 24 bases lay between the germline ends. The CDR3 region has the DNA TGTGCCAGCAGCCGTGAGGGAAGCTCCTACAATGAGCAGTACTTC. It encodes CASSREGSSYNEQYF.

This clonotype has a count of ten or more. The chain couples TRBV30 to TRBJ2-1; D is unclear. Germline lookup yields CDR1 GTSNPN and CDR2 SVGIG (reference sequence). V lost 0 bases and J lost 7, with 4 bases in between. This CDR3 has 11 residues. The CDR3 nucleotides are TGTGCCTGGAGTGTACGAAATGAGCAGTTCTTC. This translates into CAWSVRNEQFF.

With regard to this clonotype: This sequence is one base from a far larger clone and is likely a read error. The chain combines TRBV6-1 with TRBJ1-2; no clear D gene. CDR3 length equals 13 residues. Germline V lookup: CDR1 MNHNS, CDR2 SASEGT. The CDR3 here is CAISESADYGYTF. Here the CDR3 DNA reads TGTGCCATCAGTGAGTCGGCGGATTATGGCTACACCTTC.